This T cell receptor beta chain was sequenced for a study of low-dose radiotherapy and immunotherapy resistance in tumors. Overall study: Cohort 1 was given 0.5 Gy per fraction every 2 weeks, for 6.5 Gy total. On an every-two-weeks schedule, patients received intravenous nivolumab 240 mg, along with ipilimumab 1 mg/kg every six weeks.

Time point of the sample: after trial treatment. The treatment was: LDRT plus nivolumab, ipilimumab, low-dose cyclophosphamide and aspirin (RACIN trial). CDR1 is SGHVS and CDR2 is FNYEAQ in the germline V gene. The CDR3 is 16 residues long. The V and J ends lost 5 bases and 4 bases, in that order; junction bases with no gene match: 10. TRAV- and TRBV-specific primers, spanning alpha and beta chains, primed first-strand cDNA. TCR amplification involved about 18 PCR cycles with a constant-region primer and V-primer adapter. Using its own MiXCR run on the reads, TCRdb lists one record per CDR3 protein. The sample lists fewer than 110,000 distinct CDR3 sequences, around 20% occurring once. This clonotype showed up many times.

This material consisted of PBMCs, taken after low-dose radiotherapy plus immunotherapy. The sequence derives from a male donor with prostate cancer. V is TRBV7-6 and J is TRBJ2-7, with 11 bases matching TRBD2. The CDR3 DNA follows: TGTGCCAGCAGCCCTTACCTAGCGGGGGGTGATTACGAGCAGTACTTC. Translation: CASSPYLAGGDYEQYF.